These 24 T cell receptor beta chains were sequenced from one sample in a study of blood T cell repertoires in COVID-19. The repertoire was sequenced with immunoSEQ multiplex PCR; TCRdb's copy has only in-frame clones and lacks some. The table includes about 110,000 clones, over 80% detected once. The sequencing input was peripheral blood. The receptors shown here come from a woman in her 70s with acute or convalescent COVID-19.

The chain uses TRBV28 and TRBJ1-6; D gene unclear. Germline CDR1 reads MDHEN; CDR2 reads SYDVKM. The CDR3 totals 12 residues. With 3 bases removed from V and 10 bases from J, the gap between germline ends came to 7 bases. The CDR3 bases are TGTGCCAGCAGTTTGAGGCGATCACCCCTCCACTTT. Translated, it gives CASSLRRSPLHF. Variable domain in full (rest from reference TRBV28 and TRBJ1-6): DVKVTQSSRYLVKRTGEKVFLECVQDMDHENMFWYRQDPGLGLRLIYFSYDVKMKEKGDIPEGYSVSREKKERFSLILESASTNQTSMYLCASSLRRSPLHFGNGTRLTVT.

The rearrangement joins TRBV2 to TRBJ1-5; tentative D call: TRBD1 (6 bases). The CDR3 is 16 amino acids. Trimming shortened V by 3 bases and J by 0 bases, and 12 bases separated the two germline ends. Germline CDR1 is SNHLY and CDR2 is FYNNEI. The CDR3 spells CASSEGAGNSNQPQHF. CDR3 nucleotides: TGTGCCAGCAGTGAGGGGGCAGGGAATAGCAATCAGCCCCAGCATTTT.

J is TRBJ1-5 and V is TRBV28, with unresolved D. Germline V gene data show CDR1 as MDHEN and CDR2 as SYDVKM. Trimming shortened V by 6 bases and J by 2 bases, and 17 bases separated the two germline ends. This CDR3 spans 16 amino acids. Here the CDR3 reads CASSLIRGQGNQPQHF. Here the CDR3 DNA reads TGTGCCAGCAGCCTGATACGGGGTCAGGGCAATCAGCCCCAGCATTTT. The full variable domain, rest sourced from reference TRBV28 and TRBJ1-5, is DVKVTQSSRYLVKRTGEKVFLECVQDMDHENMFWYRQDPGLGLRLIYFSYDVKMKEKGDIPEGYSVSREKKERFSLILESASTNQTSMYLCASSLIRGQGNQPQHFGDGTRLSIL.

The rearrangement links TRBV9 to TRBJ2-2, with 14 nucleotides matching TRBD2. Germline trimming cut 0 bases from V and 7 bases from J; bases unmatched to any gene: 8. Germline V gives CDR1 SGDLS, CDR2 YYNGEE. The length of the CDR3 is 18 residues. Here the CDR3 reads CASSVAPGLAGVGGELFF. CDR3 DNA sequence: TGTGCCAGCAGCGTAGCGCCGGGACTAGCGGGAGTTGGCGGGGAGCTGTTTTTT.

V gene TRBV9 combines with J gene TRBJ1-6; 9 nucleotides agree with TRBD1. The CDR3 has 16 residues. Germline loops: CDR1 SGDLS, CDR2 YYNGEE. Trimming cost V 0 bases and J 7 bases; bases outside gene matches: 5. In nucleotides, the CDR3 is TGTGCCAGCAGCGTAGGGGAGACAGGGGGGAATTCACCCCTCCACTTT. Amino acid sequence: CASSVGETGGNSPLHF.

The chain combines TRBV6-5 with TRBJ1-6; 8 nucleotides align to TRBD1. The CDR3 contains 14 residues. Germline V gene sequence: CDR1 MNHEY, CDR2 SVGAGI. The V segment lost 5 bases and the J segment 7 bases; nucleotides outside the gene matches: 4. The CDR3 sequence: CASSPGTGNSPLHF. CDR3 coding DNA: TGTGCCAGCAGTCCCGGGACAGGAAATTCACCCCTCCACTTT.

The chain combines TRBV11-2 with TRBJ2-5; 9 bases line up with TRBD2. This CDR3 comprises 17 residues. With 5 bases clipped from V and 1 base from J, the junction kept 11 bases outside the gene matches. Per the germline V gene, CDR1 is SGHAT and CDR2 is FQNNGV. This CDR3 reads CASSPKGSGGFQETQYF. CDR3 DNA sequence: TGTGCCAGCAGCCCAAAGGGTAGCGGGGGTTTCCAAGAGACCCAGTACTTC.

The V and J genes are TRBV5-8 and TRBJ1-2; perhaps TRBD1 as D (6 bases). The CDR3 totals 12 residues. The V gene's germline CDR1 is SGHTS and CDR2 YDEGEE. Trimming took 3 bases from V and 7 from J, leaving 10 bases between them. In DNA, the CDR3 is TGTGCCAGCAGCTACCGAGGGGGTGGCTACACCTTC. This codes for CASSYRGGGYTF. The variable domain in full, with the rest retrieved from reference TRBV5-8 and TRBJ1-2, is EAGVTQSPTHLIKTRGQQATLRCSPISGHTSVYWYQQALGLGLQFLLWYDEGEERNRGNFPPRFSGRQFPNYSSELNVNALELEDSALYLCASSYRGGGYTFGSGTRLTVV.

V gene TRBV1 combines with J gene TRBJ2-1; the table assigns TRBD1, which was not confirmed against the DNA. TRBV1 is marked as a pseudogene. The CDR3 runs to 13 residues. The CDR3 protein is CTSSLDSYNEQFF. The CDR3, as DNA: TGCACCAGCAGCCTGGACAGCTACAATGAGCAGTTCTTC.

This clone was seen only a few times. The CDR3 protein is CASSSTNTEAFF. CDR3 coding DNA: TGTGCCAGCAGCTCCACTAACACTGAAGCTTTCTTT. The genes are TRBV7-2 and TRBJ1-1; D not resolved. CDR1 SGHTA and CDR2 FQGNSA come from the germline V gene. Trimming removed 4 bases from V and 2 bases from J, with 5 bases in between. The CDR3 contains 12 residues.

The rearrangement uses TRBV28 and TRBJ2-7; 8 bases agree with TRBD2. The CDR3 length is 16 residues. V gave up 7 bases and J gave up 0 bases; unmatched junction bases: 11. Germline V gives CDR1 MDHEN, CDR2 SYDVKM. CDR3: CASTGLAGASSYEQYF. The CDR3 DNA follows: TGTGCCAGCACTGGACTAGCTGGGGCCAGCTCCTACGAGCAGTACTTC.

The sample holds a few counts of this clone. V and J are TRBV29-1 and TRBJ2-3, with 12 bases that match TRBD2. Germline values: CDR1 SQVTM, CDR2 ANQGSEA. V gave up 1 base and J gave up 0 bases; unmatched junction bases: 5. The CDR3 has 17 amino acids. CDR3 residues: CSVEVTSGRRSTDTQYF. CDR3 sequence (DNA): TGCAGCGTTGAAGTCACTAGCGGGAGGAGAAGCACAGATACGCAGTATTTT.

V is TRBV7-9 and J is TRBJ1-2; possible D gene TRBD1, 5 bases. Looked up from germline, CDR1 is SEHNR and CDR2 is FQNEAQ (reference sequence). This CDR3 has 15 residues. V was pared by 3 bases and J by 8 bases, with 19 bases between. CDR3 loop: CASSLAGARGGGYTF. CDR3 bases: TGTGCCAGCAGCTTGGCGGGTGCTCGGGGGGGAGGCTACACCTTC.

The V gene is TRBV7-2, the J gene TRBJ1-1; 9 positions match TRBD1. CDR1 and CDR2 from the germline V gene are SGHTA and FQGNSA. The CDR3 is 15 amino acids. The V and J ends lost 5 bases and 11 bases, in that order; junction bases with no gene match: 15. The CDR3 loop is CASSHNGQGMGNAFF. The CDR3 DNA reads TGTGCCAGCAGCCACAATGGACAGGGGATGGGAAATGCTTTCTTT.

This chain uses TRBV7-2 with TRBJ1-3; TRBD1 matches at 9 bases. The length of the CDR3 is 17 residues. Per the germline V gene, CDR1 is SGHTA and CDR2 is FQGNSA. With V trimmed by 6 bases and J by 0 bases, 9 bases remained unmatched. CDR3 protein: CASRSGQGKDSGNTIYF. For the CDR3, the DNA is TGTGCCAGCAGATCCGGACAGGGGAAGGACTCTGGAAACACCATATATTTT.

J is TRBJ2-1 and V is TRBV11-3; TRBD2 is a possible D gene (6 bases). V lost 5 bases and J lost 9, with 11 bases in between. Per germline, CDR1 SGHNT and CDR2 YENEEA. CDR3 length: 12 residues. In DNA, the CDR3 is TGTGCCAGCAGCCTCGCCGGGGGTGAGCAGTTCTTC. Translation: CASSLAGGEQFF.

The chain links TRBV6-6 to TRBJ1-1; a weak D match, TRBD1 (6 bases). The length of the CDR3 is 14 residues. V lost 5 bases, J lost 6 bases, and 16 bases lay in between. CDR1 and CDR2 from the germline V gene are MNHNY and SVGAGI (reference sequence). CDR3 residues: CASSDDRSVPEAFF. The CDR3 region has the DNA TGTGCCAGCAGTGACGACAGGAGTGTCCCTGAAGCTTTCTTT.

CDR3 coding DNA: TGTGCTAGTGGCAATGGACAGGGGTTTTTTGGCTACACCTTC. It yields the protein CASGNGQGFFGYTF. This chain joins TRBV12-5 and TRBJ1-2; 9 positions match TRBD1. Per the germline V gene, CDR1 is LGHNT and CDR2 is FRNRAP. The CDR3 has 14 residues. V lost 6 bases, J lost 7 bases, and 9 bases stayed unmatched.

V is TRBV6-5 and J is TRBJ1-2, with 9 bases identical to TRBD1. V lost 5 bases, J lost 6 bases, and 4 bases stayed unmatched. The V gene's germline CDR1 is MNHEY and CDR2 SVGAGI. This CDR3 spans 13 amino acids. For the CDR3, the DNA is TGTGCCAGCAGTCGACAGGGGGTTAATGGCTACACCTTC. It codes for CASSRQGVNGYTF.

This clone was seen only a few times. The genes are TRBV19 and TRBJ1-6, with 9 bases lining up with TRBD1. Losses at the gene ends were 8 bases for V and 14 bases for J; bases not matched to a gene: 13. The CDR3 consists of 14 residues. Germline V gene data show CDR1 as LNHDA and CDR2 as SQIVND (reference sequence). CDR3 nucleotides: TGTGCCAGTGCCCCCGGGACAGGGACTGCCACCCTCCACTTT. Its protein product is CASAPGTGTATLHF.

This clone was found once. V gene TRBV7-2 combines with J gene TRBJ1-1; D call uncertain. This CDR3 contains 14 residues. V was trimmed by 1 base and J by 3 bases, leaving 9 bases between them. Germline-derived CDR1 and CDR2 are SGHTA and FQGNSA. This chain's CDR3 is CASSLVEGDTEAFF. DNA of the CDR3: TGTGCCAGCAGCTTAGTCGAAGGAGACACTGAAGCTTTCTTT.

This chain links TRBV12-3 or TRBV12-4 with TRBJ1-1; possible D gene TRBD1, 6 bases. The CDR3 runs to 13 residues. Trimming left V 7 bases short and J 4 bases short, with 13 bases between. The CDR3 spells CASNVGGGTEAFF. In DNA form, the CDR3 reads TGTGCCAGCAACGTAGGGGGGGGCACTGAAGCTTTCTTT.

J is TRBJ2-5 and V is TRBV5-7; D unclear. TRBV5-7 is sorted into the ORF group, with uncertain function. Trimming removed 9 bases at V and 7 bases at J, with 10 bases between. The CDR3 loop spans 10 amino acids. The CDR3: CATPVVTQYF. The CDR3 coding sequence is TGTGCCACCCCGGTGGTGACCCAGTACTTC.

This sequence joins TRBV12-3 or TRBV12-4 and TRBJ2-1, with D possibly TRBD1 on 5 matching bases. The CDR3 consists of 13 residues. The V end lost 3 bases, the J end lost 10 bases, and 13 bases lay between the germline ends. For the CDR3, the DNA is TGTGCCAGCAGTTTTTCCAGGGTCAGAGAGCAGTTCTTC. Encoded protein: CASSFSRVREQFF.